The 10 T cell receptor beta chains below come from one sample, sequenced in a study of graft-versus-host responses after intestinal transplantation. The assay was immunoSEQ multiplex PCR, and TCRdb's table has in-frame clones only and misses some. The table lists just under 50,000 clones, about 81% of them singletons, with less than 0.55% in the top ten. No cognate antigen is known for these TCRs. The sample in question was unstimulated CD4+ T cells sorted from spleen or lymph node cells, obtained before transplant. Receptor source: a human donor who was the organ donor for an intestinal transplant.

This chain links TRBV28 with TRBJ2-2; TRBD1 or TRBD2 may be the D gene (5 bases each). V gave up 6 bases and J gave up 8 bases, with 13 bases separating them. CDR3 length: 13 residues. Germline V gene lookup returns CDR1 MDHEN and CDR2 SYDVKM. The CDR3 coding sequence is TGTGCCAGCAGCCCTGGGGGTGCAGGGGAGCTGTTTTTT. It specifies CASSPGGAGELFF.

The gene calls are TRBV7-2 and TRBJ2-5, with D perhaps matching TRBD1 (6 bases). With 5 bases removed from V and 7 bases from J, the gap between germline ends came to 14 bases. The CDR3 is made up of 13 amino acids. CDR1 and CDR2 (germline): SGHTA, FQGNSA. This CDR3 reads CASSRQVKRTQYF. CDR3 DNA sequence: TGTGCCAGCAGCCGACAGGTCAAGAGGACCCAGTACTTC.

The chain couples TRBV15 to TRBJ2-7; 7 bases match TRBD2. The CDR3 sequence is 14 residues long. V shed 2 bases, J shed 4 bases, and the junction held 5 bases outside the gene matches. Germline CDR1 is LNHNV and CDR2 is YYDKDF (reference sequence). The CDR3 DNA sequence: TGTGCCACCAGCAGACAGTTGGGAGGGTACGAGCAGTACTTC. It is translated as CATSRQLGGYEQYF.

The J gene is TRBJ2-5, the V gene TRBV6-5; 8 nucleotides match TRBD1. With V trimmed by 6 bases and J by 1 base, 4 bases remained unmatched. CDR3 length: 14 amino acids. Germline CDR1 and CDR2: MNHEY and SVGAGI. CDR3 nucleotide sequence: TGTGCCAGCAGCTGGGACAGGAGCCAAGAGACCCAGTACTTC. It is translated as CASSWDRSQETQYF.

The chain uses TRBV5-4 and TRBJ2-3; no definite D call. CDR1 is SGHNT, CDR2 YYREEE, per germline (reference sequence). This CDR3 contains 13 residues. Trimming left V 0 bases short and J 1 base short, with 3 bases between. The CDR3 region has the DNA TGTGCCAGCAGCTTGGCGGGCACAGATACGCAGTATTTT. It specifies CASSLAGTDTQYF.

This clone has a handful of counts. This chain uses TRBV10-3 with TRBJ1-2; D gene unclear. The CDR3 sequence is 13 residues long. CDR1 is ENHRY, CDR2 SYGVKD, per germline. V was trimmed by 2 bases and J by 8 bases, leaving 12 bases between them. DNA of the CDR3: TGTGCCATCAGTGAGCAACGGGATCTAGGCTACACCTTC. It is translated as CAISEQRDLGYTF.

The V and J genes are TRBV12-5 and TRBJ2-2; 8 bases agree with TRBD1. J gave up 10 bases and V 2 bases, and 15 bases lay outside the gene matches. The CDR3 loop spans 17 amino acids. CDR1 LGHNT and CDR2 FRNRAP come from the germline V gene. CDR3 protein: CASGLRAGQGALEELFF. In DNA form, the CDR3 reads TGTGCTAGTGGTTTGAGGGCCGGGCAGGGGGCTTTGGAGGAGCTGTTTTTT.

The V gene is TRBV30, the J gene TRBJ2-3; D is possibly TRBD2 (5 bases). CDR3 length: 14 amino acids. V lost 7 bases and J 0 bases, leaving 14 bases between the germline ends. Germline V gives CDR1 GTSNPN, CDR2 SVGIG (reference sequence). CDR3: CASRPGWSTDTQYF. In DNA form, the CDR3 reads TGTGCCTCACGGCCGGGGTGGAGCACAGATACGCAGTATTTT.

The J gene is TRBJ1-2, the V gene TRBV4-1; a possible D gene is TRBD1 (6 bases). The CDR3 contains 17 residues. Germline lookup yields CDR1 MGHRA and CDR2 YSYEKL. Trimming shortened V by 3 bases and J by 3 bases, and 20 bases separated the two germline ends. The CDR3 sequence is CASSHTLGGGEDYGYTF. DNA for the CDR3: TGCGCCAGCAGCCACACCCTAGGTGGGGGCGAGGACTATGGCTACACCTTC.

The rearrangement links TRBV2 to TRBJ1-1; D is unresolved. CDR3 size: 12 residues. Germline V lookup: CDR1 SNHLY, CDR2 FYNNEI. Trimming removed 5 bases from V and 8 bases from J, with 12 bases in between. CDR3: CASSRRVGEAFF. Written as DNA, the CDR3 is TGTGCCAGCAGTAGAAGGGTTGGGGAAGCTTTCTTT. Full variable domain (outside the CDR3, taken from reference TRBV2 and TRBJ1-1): EPEVTQTPSHQVTQMGQEVILRCVPISNHLYFYWYRQILGQKVEFLVSFYNNEISEKSEIFDDQFSVERPDGSNFTLKIRSTKLEDSAMYFCASSRRVGEAFFGQGTRLTVV.